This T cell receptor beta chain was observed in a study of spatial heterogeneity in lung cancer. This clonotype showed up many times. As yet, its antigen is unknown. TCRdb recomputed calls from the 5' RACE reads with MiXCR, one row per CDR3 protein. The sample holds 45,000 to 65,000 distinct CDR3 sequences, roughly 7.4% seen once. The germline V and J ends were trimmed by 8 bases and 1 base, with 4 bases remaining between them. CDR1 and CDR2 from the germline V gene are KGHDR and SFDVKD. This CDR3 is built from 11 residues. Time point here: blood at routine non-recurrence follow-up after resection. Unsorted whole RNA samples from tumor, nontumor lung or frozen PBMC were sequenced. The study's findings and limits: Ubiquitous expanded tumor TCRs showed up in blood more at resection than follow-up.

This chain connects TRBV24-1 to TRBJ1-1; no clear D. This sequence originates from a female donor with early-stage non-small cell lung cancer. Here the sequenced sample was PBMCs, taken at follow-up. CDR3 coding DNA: TGTGCCACCAACGAGAACACTGAAGCTTTCTTT. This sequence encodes CATNENTEAFF.